This T cell receptor beta chain was sequenced for a study of shared clonotypes between healthy human individuals. Study conclusions and caveats: Limited genetic and exposure-history diversity came from having few donors.

Here immunoSEQ multiplex PCR was the method, and the copy in TCRdb shows in-frame clones only, minus some. Seen here are roughly 700,000 clones, around two thirds observed once, and the top ten hold 1.5% to 2%. Looked up from germline, CDR1 is LNHDA and CDR2 is SQIVND (reference sequence). The V and J ends lost 3 bases and 3 bases respectively, with 8 bases between them. The CDR3 is 14 residues long. In the case of this clone: Its antigen is as yet unknown.

Sequencing was carried out using memory CD4+ T cells sorted from blood. Stated subset: CD45RA-negative fraction. This chain joins TRBV19 and TRBJ1-4, with D hard to call. This receptor was identified in a woman aged 30 to 39 in good health. CDR3 bases: TGTGCCAGTAGTATTCGGGTGGCTAATGAAAAACTGTTTTTT. It translates to CASSIRVANEKLFF.